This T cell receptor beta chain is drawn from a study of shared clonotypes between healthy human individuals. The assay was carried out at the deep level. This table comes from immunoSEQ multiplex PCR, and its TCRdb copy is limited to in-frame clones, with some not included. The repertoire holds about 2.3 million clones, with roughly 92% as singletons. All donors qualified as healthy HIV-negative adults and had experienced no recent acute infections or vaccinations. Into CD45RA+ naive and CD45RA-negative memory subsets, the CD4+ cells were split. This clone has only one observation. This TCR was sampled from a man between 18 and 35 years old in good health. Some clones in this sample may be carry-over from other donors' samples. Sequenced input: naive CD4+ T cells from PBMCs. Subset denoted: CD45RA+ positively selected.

CDR3 in amino acids: CASSYLGDGETQYF. CDR3 DNA sequence: TGTGCCAGCAGTTATCTGGGAGACGGAGAGACCCAGTACTTC. The chain has TRBV6-6 and TRBJ2-5; a weak D match, TRBD2 (5 bases). There are 14 residues in the CDR3. Germline V gives CDR1 MNHNY, CDR2 SVGAGI (reference sequence). V was clipped by 3 bases and J by 4 bases, with 12 bases between them.